One and the same sample provided the 29 T cell receptor beta chains below, sequenced in a study of blood T cell repertoires in COVID-19. Libraries were prepared by immunoSEQ multiplex PCR; TCRdb keeps only in-frame clonotypes and omits some of them. This table holds a few hundred thousand clones, about 82% found once. The sample was peripheral blood. All receptors come from a woman aged 50 to 60 with acute or convalescent COVID-19.

J is TRBJ1-4 and V is TRBV2; 9 bases agree with TRBD1. The germline CDR1 and CDR2 sequences are SNHLY and FYNNEI. This CDR3 has 13 amino acids. With 4 bases clipped from V and 14 bases from J, the junction kept 8 bases outside the gene matches. The CDR3 sequence: CASSGNRGRLLFF. The CDR3 DNA reads as TGTGCCAGCAGTGGGAACAGGGGGCGGTTGCTGTTTTTT. Based on the CDR3 plus reference TRBV2 and TRBJ1-4, the full variable domain is EPEVTQTPSHQVTQMGQEVILRCVPISNHLYFYWYRQILGQKVEFLVSFYNNEISEKSEIFDDQFSVERPDGSNFTLKIRSTKLEDSAMYFCASSGNRGRLLFFGSGTQLSVL.

V usage is TRBV29-1 and J usage is TRBJ1-1; 7 bases align to TRBD1. This CDR3 contains 17 residues. Per the germline V gene, CDR1 is SQVTM and CDR2 is ANQGSEA. After removal of 5 bases from V and 1 base from J, the junction contained 16 bases not matched to a gene. CDR3 amino acids: CSVRLWDSFLGNTEAFF. CDR3 in DNA: TGCAGCGTTCGCCTTTGGGACAGCTTCTTGGGGAACACTGAAGCTTTCTTT. The full variable domain, with the rest looked up from reference TRBV29-1 and TRBJ1-1, is SAVISQKPSRDICQRGTSLTIQCQVDSQVTMMFWYRQQPGQSLTLIATANQGSEATYESGFVIDKFPISRPNLTFSTLTVSNMSPEDSSIYLCSVRLWDSFLGNTEAFFGQGTRLTVV.

The rearrangement joins TRBV5-1 to TRBJ1-2, with D possibly matching TRBD1 (6 bases). The V and J ends lost 3 bases and 7 bases respectively, with 16 bases between them. Germline CDR1 is SGHRS and CDR2 is YFSETQ. This CDR3 is 14 amino acids long. CDR3 nucleotide sequence: TGCGCCAGCAGCTCCTCCTGGGGGCGCGGTGGCTACACCTTC. Amino acids: CASSSSWGRGGYTF.

The rearrangement links TRBV5-4 to TRBJ1-1; D uncertain. The CDR3 runs to 14 residues. Deletions cut 3 bases from V and 1 base from J, with 10 bases between. Germline CDR1 SGHNT, CDR2 YYREEE (reference sequence). The CDR3 protein is CASSSAAGNTEAFF. The DNA for the CDR3 is TGTGCCAGCAGCTCCGCCGCAGGGAACACTGAAGCTTTCTTT.

The V call is TRBV7-3, the J call TRBJ1-2, with 8 bases matching TRBD1. This CDR3 has 13 residues. Trimming took 4 bases from V and 6 from J; bases not matched to a gene: 4. In germline, CDR1 is SGHTA, CDR2 FQGTGA. CDR3 sequence: CASSSTGGDGYTF. The CDR3 DNA reads TGTGCCAGCAGCTCAACAGGGGGAGATGGCTACACCTTC.

The genes are TRBV5-4 and TRBJ2-7, with D maybe TRBD1 (6 bases). The CDR3 has 15 residues. Trimming pared 3 bases from V and 2 bases from J, leaving 15 bases between. The germline gives CDR1 SGHNT, CDR2 YYREEE (reference sequence). The CDR3 bases are TGTGCCAGCAGCTCCCCACAGGGCTCGGCCTACGAGCAGTACTTC. Translating it yields CASSSPQGSAYEQYF.

There are a few counts of this clone. This chain joins TRBV2 and TRBJ2-7; the D gene is possibly TRBD1 (6 bases). CDR1 and CDR2 (germline): SNHLY, FYNNEI. The CDR3 length is 15 residues. The V end lost 8 bases, the J end lost 5 bases, and 22 bases lay between the germline ends. The CDR3 bases are TGTGCCAGCTCGAGCCGCTATACAGGGATCAACGAGCAGTACTTC. Protein sequence: CASSSRYTGINEQYF.

The CDR3: CSTRQGDEKLFF. The CDR3 DNA is TGCAGCACTAGACAGGGAGATGAAAAACTGTTTTTT. This chain connects TRBV29-1 to TRBJ1-4, with 7 bases that match TRBD1. This CDR3 contains 12 residues. V dropped 8 bases and J dropped 6; count of bases not matched to a gene: 6. Germline-derived CDR1 and CDR2 are SQVTM and ANQGSEA.

This chain connects TRBV6-2 or TRBV6-3 to TRBJ2-3; a weak D match, TRBD2 (5 bases). CDR3 length: 15 amino acids. With 0 bases removed from V and 2 bases from J, the gap between germline ends came to 9 bases. In germline, CDR1 is MNHEY, CDR2 SVGEGT. In nucleotides, the CDR3 is TGTGCCAGCAGTTACTCCCGACTATTCACAGATACGCAGTATTTT. It codes for CASSYSRLFTDTQYF.

This clone was recorded only once. The V and J genes are TRBV2 and TRBJ2-7; TRBD2 is a possible D gene (5 bases). Germline CDR1 SNHLY, CDR2 FYNNEI. The CDR3 spans 16 residues. Trimming pared 1 base from V and 4 bases from J, leaving 17 bases between. The CDR3 DNA sequence: TGTGCCAGCAGTGAAGTACGTCTGGACGGGATGTACGAGCAGTACTTC. This translates into CASSEVRLDGMYEQYF.

V and J are TRBV24-1 and TRBJ2-3; possibly TRBD2 for D (6 bases). Germline CDR1 is KGHDR and CDR2 is SFDVKD. Trimming removed 4 bases at V and 2 bases at J, with 18 bases between. The CDR3 runs 17 residues. CDR3 DNA: TGTGCCACCAGTGACAGGGACGCGGGACTCCTCACAGATACGCAGTATTTT. Translation gives CATSDRDAGLLTDTQYF.

The chain carries TRBV7-2 and TRBJ2-7; D ambiguous. V was trimmed by 5 bases and J by 2 bases, leaving 13 bases between them. The germline gives CDR1 SGHTA, CDR2 FQGNSA. This CDR3 has 14 residues. In DNA, the CDR3 is TGTGCCAGCAGCCTCCTTGGGCCAGCCTACGAGCAGTACTTC. Translating gives CASSLLGPAYEQYF.

The CDR3, as DNA: TGTGCCAGCAGCGCCGGGACAGTTAGCAATCAGCCCCAGCATTTT. Translated: CASSAGTVSNQPQHF. The chain recombines TRBV9 with TRBJ1-5, with 7 positions matching TRBD1. Germline-derived CDR1 and CDR2 are SGDLS and YYNGEE. The V gene end was trimmed by 3 bases and the J gene end by 0 bases; junction bases not matched to a gene: 3. The CDR3 spans 15 residues.

The chain uses TRBV10-3 and TRBJ2-5, with a possible D match to TRBD1 (7 bases). Trimming pared 3 bases from V and 0 bases from J, leaving 14 bases between. The CDR3 consists of 16 residues. Germline V lookup: CDR1 ENHRY, CDR2 SYGVKD. The CDR3 region is CAISDGAGGNQETQYF. The CDR3 DNA is TGTGCCATCAGTGACGGGGCAGGGGGGAACCAAGAGACCCAGTACTTC.

The chain links TRBV9 to TRBJ2-7; 14 positions match TRBD2. V shed 0 bases, J shed 5 bases, and the junction held 10 bases outside the gene matches. The CDR3 is 18 residues long. The V gene's germline CDR1 is SGDLS and CDR2 YYNGEE. CDR3 nucleotide sequence: TGTGCCAGCAGCGTAGTGGGACTAGCGGGAGAAGCGGGCGACGAGCAGTACTTC. Its translation is CASSVVGLAGEAGDEQYF.

The chain uses TRBV19 and TRBJ1-5, with a possible D match to TRBD1 (5 bases). The CDR3 is 13 residues long. Germline values: CDR1 LNHDA, CDR2 SQIVND (reference sequence). V lost 4 bases and J lost 9, with 13 bases in between. CDR3 protein: CASSRGLWGPQHF. For the CDR3, the DNA is TGTGCCAGTAGTAGGGGACTTTGGGGGCCCCAGCATTTT.

The genes are TRBV18 and TRBJ2-1; D ambiguous. Germline assignment: CDR1 KGHSH and CDR2 LQKENI. V gave up 0 bases and J gave up 12 bases, with 15 bases separating them. The CDR3 is 14 residues long. The CDR3 spells CASSPPEPQRGQFF. CDR3 coding DNA: TGTGCCAGCTCACCACCGGAGCCGCAGCGTGGGCAGTTCTTC.

A remark on this clone: The same CDR3 arises from other DNA sequences in this sample as well. The J gene is TRBJ2-2, the V gene TRBV5-1; 7 nucleotides line up with TRBD2. The CDR3 runs to 16 residues. The germline V gene has CDR1 SGHRS and CDR2 YFSETQ. V was pared by 0 bases and J by 0 bases, with 2 bases of the junction left unmatched. CDR3 nucleotide sequence: TGCGCCAGCAGCTTGGTTGCGGGAGCGAACACCGGGGAGCTGTTTTTT. Protein: CASSLVAGANTGELFF.

This chain connects TRBV7-3 to TRBJ1-2; D is unclear. This CDR3 spans 16 amino acids. Trimming shortened V by 4 bases and J by 2 bases, and 17 bases separated the two germline ends. The V gene's germline CDR1 is SGHTA and CDR2 FQGTGA. DNA of the CDR3: TGTGCCAGCAGCTCCCCTTCCGTGAGCCGGAACTATGGCTACACCTTC. It yields the protein CASSSPSVSRNYGYTF.

The chain joins TRBV28 to TRBJ2-1; D is possibly TRBD1 (6 bases). Trimming cost V 6 bases and J 0 bases, with 15 bases left between them. The CDR3 runs 16 residues. Germline assignment: CDR1 MDHEN and CDR2 SYDVKM. The CDR3 region is CASRPPGQSSYNEQFF. In DNA, the CDR3 is TGTGCCAGCAGGCCCCCGGGACAAAGCTCCTACAATGAGCAGTTCTTC.

The CDR3 DNA sequence: TGTGCCACCAGCAGAGGGGGGTTAAGGGGGCGATATCAGCCCCAGCATTTT. The encoded protein is CATSRGGLRGRYQPQHF. The chain is built from TRBV15 and TRBJ1-5; 7 bases align to TRBD1. J gave up 5 bases and V 1 base, and 11 bases lay outside the gene matches. The CDR3 extends over 17 amino acids. Germline CDR1 LNHNV, CDR2 YYDKDF (reference sequence).

For this clone: One end of the junction varies from germline; a read error may be responsible. The V and J genes are TRBV11-3 and TRBJ2-7; 11 bases map to TRBD2. This CDR3 has 12 amino acids. CDR1 is SGHNT, CDR2 YENEEA, per germline. The DNA for the CDR3 is TGTGCCAGCAGCACCGTAGCGGGAGGGCCGAACTTC. This translates into CASSTVAGGPNF.

The gene calls are TRBV28 and TRBJ1-1; no clear D. The CDR3 is made up of 14 amino acids. The ends were cut back, 8 bases at V and 3 bases at J, with 16 bases in the middle. Looked up from germline, CDR1 is MDHEN and CDR2 is SYDVKM. The CDR3 region is CASVLRPADTEAFF. The DNA of the CDR3 is TGTGCCAGCGTCCTTCGGCCCGCGGACACTGAAGCTTTCTTT.

V is TRBV5-1 and J is TRBJ2-5; D ambiguous. CDR1 SGHRS and CDR2 YFSETQ come from the germline V gene. Trimming left V 1 base short and J 3 bases short, with 7 bases between. CDR3 length: 13 amino acids. CDR3 region: CASSLFSEETQYF. The CDR3 DNA is TGCGCCAGCAGCTTGTTCTCCGAAGAGACCCAGTACTTC.

The chain joins TRBV5-1 to TRBJ1-1, with TRBD1 identical over 8 bases. CDR3 length: 16 amino acids. Unmatched junction bases numbered 12, after V lost 5 bases and J lost 3 bases. Germline values: CDR1 SGHRS, CDR2 YFSETQ. Here the CDR3 DNA reads TGCGCCAGCAGACTAACAGGGGGGGAGAGTGACACTGAAGCTTTCTTT. Its translation is CASRLTGGESDTEAFF.

This chain joins TRBV5-1 and TRBJ2-1, with 10 nucleotides matching TRBD2. This CDR3 is 17 amino acids long. Germline V gene lookup returns CDR1 SGHRS and CDR2 YFSETQ. The V gene end was trimmed by 0 bases and the J gene end by 1 base; junction bases not matched to a gene: 4. CDR3 in DNA: TGCGCCAGCAGCTTGGCTAGCGGGAGTGGGTCCTACAATGAGCAGTTCTTC. This translates into CASSLASGSGSYNEQFF.

The chain uses TRBV7-3 and TRBJ2-3; D possibly corresponds to TRBD2 (6 bases). The V end was cut by 3 bases, the J end by 0 bases, with 10 bases between. The CDR3 length is 15 residues. CDR1 and CDR2 (germline): SGHTA, FQGTGA. CDR3 in DNA: TGTGCCAGCAGCTTTCAGCGGGCGAGCACAGATACGCAGTATTTT. This translates into CASSFQRASTDTQYF.

This chain connects TRBV28 to TRBJ2-3, with TRBD1 matching 10 bases. The germline V gene has CDR1 MDHEN and CDR2 SYDVKM. CDR3 length: 15 amino acids. J gave up 1 base and V 6 bases, and 4 bases lay outside the gene matches. In DNA, the CDR3 is TGTGCCAGCAGGACAGGGGGCTTGCGCACAGATACGCAGTATTTT. It translates to CASRTGGLRTDTQYF.

This clone occurred a few times. This chain joins TRBV6-1 and TRBJ2-7; 12 bases match TRBD2. The CDR3 runs to 17 residues. Looked up from germline, CDR1 is MNHNS and CDR2 is SASEGT. The ends lost 0 bases at V and 2 bases at J; junction bases unmatched: 5. The CDR3 loop reads CASSEAWTSGAPYEQYF. The CDR3 DNA reads as TGTGCCAGCAGTGAAGCCTGGACTAGCGGGGCTCCCTACGAGCAGTACTTC.